The present TCR beta chain was sequenced within a study of Ad26.COV2.S vaccination and SARS-CoV-2 variants. The study, taken as a whole, reports: TCR breadth and depth analyses may have underestimated total T cell responses.

Documented treatment: over 15 received Ad26.COV2.S at low or high dose, single or two shots; 5 received placebo; per-sample allocation not given. The investigators took samples on day 63 after the first vaccine or placebo injection. This clone was detected once. Its matching antigen is unknown. The assay was immunoSEQ multiplex PCR, and TCRdb's table has in-frame clones only and misses some. The sample has 400,000 to 450,000 clones, roughly 90% seen once. Source: peripheral blood, taken in a trial of Ad26.COV2.S vaccine versus placebo. The source is a person aged 18 to 65 who received the Ad26.COV2.S COVID-19 vaccine or a placebo.

CDR3 amino acids: CASSLSGTNYGYTF. The CDR3 DNA reads TGTGCCAGCAGTTTATCGGGGACTAACTATGGCTACACCTTC. This chain joins TRBV27 and TRBJ1-2; D remains unclear. V was shortened by 0 bases and J by 0 bases, with 5 bases between the two germline ends. CDR1 and CDR2 (germline): MNHEY, SMNVEV (reference sequence). The CDR3 extends over 14 amino acids.